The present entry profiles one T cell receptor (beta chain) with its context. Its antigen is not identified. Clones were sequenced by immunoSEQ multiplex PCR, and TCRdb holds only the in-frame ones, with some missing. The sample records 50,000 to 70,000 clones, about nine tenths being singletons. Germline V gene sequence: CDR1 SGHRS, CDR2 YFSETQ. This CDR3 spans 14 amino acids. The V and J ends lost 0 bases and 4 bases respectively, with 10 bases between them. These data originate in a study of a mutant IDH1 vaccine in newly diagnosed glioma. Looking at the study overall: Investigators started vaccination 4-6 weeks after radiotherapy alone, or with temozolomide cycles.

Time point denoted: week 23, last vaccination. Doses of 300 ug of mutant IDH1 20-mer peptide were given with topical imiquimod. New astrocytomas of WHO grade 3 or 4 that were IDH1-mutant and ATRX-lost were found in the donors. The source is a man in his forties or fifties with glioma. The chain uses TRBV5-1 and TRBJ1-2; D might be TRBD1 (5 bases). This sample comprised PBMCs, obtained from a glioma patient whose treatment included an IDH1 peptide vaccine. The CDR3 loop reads CASSLAGGVYGYTF. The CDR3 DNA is TGCGCCAGCAGCTTGGCCGGGGGTGTCTATGGCTACACCTTC. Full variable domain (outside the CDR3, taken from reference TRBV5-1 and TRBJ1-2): KAGVTQTPRYLIKTRGQQVTLSCSPISGHRSVSWYQQTPGQGLQFLFEYFSETQRNKGNFPGRFSGRQFSNSRSEMNVSTLELGDSALYLCASSLAGGVYGYTFGSGTRLTVV.